This T cell receptor (beta chain) stems from a study of T cell changes during pregnancy in multiple sclerosis. Sequencing used immunoSEQ multiplex PCR; TCRdb keeps in-frame clones, though not all of them. This sample carries about 57,000 clones, roughly 90% of them seen once, and the ten largest clones take around 3.5%. Germline V gives CDR1 GTSNPN, CDR2 SVGIG (reference sequence). This CDR3 contains 16 residues. The V and J ends lost 5 bases and 3 bases, in that order; junction bases with no gene match: 13. Sample: peripheral blood, taken after pregnancy. The receptor was derived from a female donor in good health, enrolled as a control in a pregnancy study. The chain employs TRBV30 and TRBJ2-7, with TRBD2 matching over 10 bases. The CDR3 sequence is CAWVSGRARSYYEQYF. CDR3 coding DNA: TGTGCCTGGGTAAGCGGGAGGGCCAGATCCTACTACGAGCAGTACTTC.